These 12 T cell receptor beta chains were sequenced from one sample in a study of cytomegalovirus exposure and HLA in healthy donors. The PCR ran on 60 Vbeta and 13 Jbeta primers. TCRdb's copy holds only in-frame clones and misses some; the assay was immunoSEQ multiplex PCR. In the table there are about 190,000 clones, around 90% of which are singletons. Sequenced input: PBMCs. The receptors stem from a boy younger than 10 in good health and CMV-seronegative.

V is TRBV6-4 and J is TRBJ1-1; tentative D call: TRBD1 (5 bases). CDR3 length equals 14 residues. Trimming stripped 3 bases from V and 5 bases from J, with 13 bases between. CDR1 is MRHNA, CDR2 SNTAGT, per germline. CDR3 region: CASSDRQSRTEAFF. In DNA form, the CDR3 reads TGTGCCAGCAGTGATAGACAGAGCCGGACTGAAGCTTTCTTT.

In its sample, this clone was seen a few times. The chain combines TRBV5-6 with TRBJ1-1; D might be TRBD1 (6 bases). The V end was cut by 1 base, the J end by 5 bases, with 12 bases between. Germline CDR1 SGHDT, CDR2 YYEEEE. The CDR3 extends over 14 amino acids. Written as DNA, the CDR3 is TGTGCCAGCAGCTTGATACAGGGTCCTACTGAAGCTTTCTTT. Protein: CASSLIQGPTEAFF.

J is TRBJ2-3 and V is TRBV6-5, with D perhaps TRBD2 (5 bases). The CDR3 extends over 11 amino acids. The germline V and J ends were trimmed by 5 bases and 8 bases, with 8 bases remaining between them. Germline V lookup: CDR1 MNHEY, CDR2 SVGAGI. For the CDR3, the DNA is TGTGCCAGCAGTCGTCGGGGTACGCAGTATTTT. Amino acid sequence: CASSRRGTQYF.

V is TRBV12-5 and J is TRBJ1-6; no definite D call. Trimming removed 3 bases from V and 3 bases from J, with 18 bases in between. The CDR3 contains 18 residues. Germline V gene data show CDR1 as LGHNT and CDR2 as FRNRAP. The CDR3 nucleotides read TGTGCTAGTGGTTTCGTCCCGGAGCCGCCTAACTATAATTCACCCCTCCACTTT. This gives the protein CASGFVPEPPNYNSPLHF.

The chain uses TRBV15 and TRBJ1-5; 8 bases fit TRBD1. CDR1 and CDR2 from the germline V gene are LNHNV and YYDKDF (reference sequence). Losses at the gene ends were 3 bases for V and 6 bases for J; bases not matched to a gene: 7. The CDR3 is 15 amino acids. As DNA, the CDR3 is TGTGCCACCAGCAGCCGGACAGGGTCGGTTCAGCCCCAGCATTTT. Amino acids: CATSSRTGSVQPQHF.

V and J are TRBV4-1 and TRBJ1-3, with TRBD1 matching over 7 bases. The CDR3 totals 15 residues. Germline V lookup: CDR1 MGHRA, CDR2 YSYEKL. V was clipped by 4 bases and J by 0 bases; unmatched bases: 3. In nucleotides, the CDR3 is TGCGCCAGCAGCCGCACAGGGGTCTCTGGAAACACCATATATTTT. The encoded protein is CASSRTGVSGNTIYF.

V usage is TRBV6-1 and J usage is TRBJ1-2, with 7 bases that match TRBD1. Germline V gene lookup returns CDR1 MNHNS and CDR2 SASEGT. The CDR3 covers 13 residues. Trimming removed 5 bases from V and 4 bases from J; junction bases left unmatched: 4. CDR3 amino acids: CASSHQGVYGYTF. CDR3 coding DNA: TGTGCCAGCAGTCACCAGGGGGTCTATGGCTACACCTTC.

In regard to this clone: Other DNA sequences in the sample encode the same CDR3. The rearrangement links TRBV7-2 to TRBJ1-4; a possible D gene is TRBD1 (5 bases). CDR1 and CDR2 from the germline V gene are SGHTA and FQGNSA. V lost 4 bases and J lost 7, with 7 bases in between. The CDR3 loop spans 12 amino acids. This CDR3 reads CASSSQGEKLFF. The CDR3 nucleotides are TGTGCCAGCAGCTCCCAGGGTGAAAAACTGTTTTTT.

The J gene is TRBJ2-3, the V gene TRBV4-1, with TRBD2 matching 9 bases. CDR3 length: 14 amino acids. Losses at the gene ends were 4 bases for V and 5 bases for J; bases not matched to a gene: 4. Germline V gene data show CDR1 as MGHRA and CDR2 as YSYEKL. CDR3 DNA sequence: TGCGCCAGCAGCCGTATAGCGGGGGTAGATACGCAGTATTTT. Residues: CASSRIAGVDTQYF.

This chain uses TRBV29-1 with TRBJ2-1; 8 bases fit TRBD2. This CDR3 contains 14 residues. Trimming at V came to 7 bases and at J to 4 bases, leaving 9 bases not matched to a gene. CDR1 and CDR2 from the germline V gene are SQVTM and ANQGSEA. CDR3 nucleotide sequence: TGCAGCGGCACGACGGGACTAGTTTACAATGAGCAGTTCTTC. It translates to CSGTTGLVYNEQFF.

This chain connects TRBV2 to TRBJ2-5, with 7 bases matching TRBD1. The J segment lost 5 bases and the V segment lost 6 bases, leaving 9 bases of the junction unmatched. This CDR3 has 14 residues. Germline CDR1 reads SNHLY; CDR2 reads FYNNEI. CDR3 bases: TGTGCCAGCAGAGGGGGCGGGCGAGGGGAGACCCAGTACTTC. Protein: CASRGGGRGETQYF.

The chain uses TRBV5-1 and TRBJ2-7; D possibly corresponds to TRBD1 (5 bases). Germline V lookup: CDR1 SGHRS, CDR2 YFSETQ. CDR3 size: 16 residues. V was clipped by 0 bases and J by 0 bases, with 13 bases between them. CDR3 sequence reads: CASSLVQGRSSYEQYF. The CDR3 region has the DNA TGCGCCAGCAGCTTGGTTCAGGGAAGGAGCTCCTACGAGCAGTACTTC.